This paragraph covers one TCR beta chain sequence. Negative isolation was used for CD8+ and CD4+ T cells and FACS enrichment for TEMRA cells. It was with random hexamers that 0.5 to 1 ug RNA was reverse transcribed. TCRdb analysed the immunoSEQ multiplex PCR reads with MiXCR anew, one entry per CDR3 protein. Of about 400,000 distinct CDR3 sequences listed, approximately 89% are singletons. Deletions cut 3 bases from V and 6 bases from J, with 11 bases between. Germline CDR1 and CDR2: SGHRS and YFSETQ. This CDR3 is 13 amino acids long. These data come from a study of CD8 T cells in Susac syndrome. This chain links TRBV5-1 with TRBJ2-3; D is undetermined. Specimen: CD8+ T cells from PBMCs. This TCR came from a human donor with multiple sclerosis. CDR3 nucleotide sequence: TGCGCCAGCAGCTACAAAGCACCGGATACGCAGTATTTT. Its protein product is CASSYKAPDTQYF. Complete variable domain (other parts from reference TRBV5-1 and TRBJ2-3): KAGVTQTPRYLIKTRGQQVTLSCSPISGHRSVSWYQQTPGQGLQFLFEYFSETQRNKGNFPGRFSGRQFSNSRSEMNVSTLELGDSALYLCASSYKAPDTQYFGPGTRLTVL.